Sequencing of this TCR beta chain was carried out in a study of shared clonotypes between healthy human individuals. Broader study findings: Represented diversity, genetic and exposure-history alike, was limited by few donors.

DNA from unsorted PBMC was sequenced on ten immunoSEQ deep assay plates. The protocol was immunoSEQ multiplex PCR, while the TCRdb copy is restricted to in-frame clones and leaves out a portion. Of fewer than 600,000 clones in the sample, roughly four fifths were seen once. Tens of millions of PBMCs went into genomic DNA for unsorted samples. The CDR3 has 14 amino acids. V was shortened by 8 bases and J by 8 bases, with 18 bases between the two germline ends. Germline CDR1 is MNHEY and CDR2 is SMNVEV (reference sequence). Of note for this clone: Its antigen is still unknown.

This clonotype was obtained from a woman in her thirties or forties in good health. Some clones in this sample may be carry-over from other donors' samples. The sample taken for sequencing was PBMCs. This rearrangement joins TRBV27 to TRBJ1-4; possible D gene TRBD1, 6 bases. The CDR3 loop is CASGPIGGREKLFF. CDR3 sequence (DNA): TGTGCCAGCGGCCCGATAGGGGGACGGGAAAAACTGTTTTTT.